This TCR beta chain was sequenced for a study of blood T cells in healthy people across ages. Details on this clonotype: The antigen is not known.

Per-sample PBMC isolation yielded at least 6 million cells. Extracted total RNA amounted to at least 5.5 micrograms for each sample. A second PCR of about 6 to 11 cycles used a sample-barcoded 5' primer and a J-beta primer mix. MiXCR, run by TCRdb on the 5' RACE reads, gives a single entry per CDR3 protein. The sample records over 950,000 distinct CDR3 sequences, just over 50% being singletons. Study results and limitations: Versus aged donors, long-lived donors had higher diversity and more naive CD4+ cells.

Sample: blood. The clonotype originates from a woman aged 55 to 70 in good health.

CDR3 protein: CASSEGGQRSYEQYF. CDR3 sequence (DNA): TGTGCCAGCAGTGAAGGGGGACAGCGATCCTACGAGCAGTACTTC. The chain couples TRBV2 to TRBJ2-7; 7 bases are shared with TRBD1. Germline CDR1 reads SNHLY; CDR2 reads FYNNEI. The CDR3 is made up of 15 amino acids. V shed 1 base, J shed 1 base, and the junction held 4 bases outside the gene matches.